What follows are 18 T cell receptor beta chains derived from one specimen sequenced in a study of tumor-infiltrating lymphocytes in primary liver carcinoma. Bulk tissue was left unsorted, and RNA and DNA were co-extracted from about 20-30 mg of it. Constant-region priming of about 0.5 ug total RNA yielded TCR beta cDNA. Three nested multiplex PCR rounds, a slightly modified ARM-PCR, produced the libraries for TCR beta. Amplification in the first two PCR rounds was performed using TRBV1-TRBV30 forward primers and a C-beta reverse primer for roughly 10 cycles each. TCRdb fed the multiplex PCR reads into MiXCR, producing one record per CDR3 protein. This table holds 95,000 to 100,000 distinct CDR3 sequences, about 62% found once. Sequencing was carried out using liver tumor tissue from sampling region 2. The sample's subset: tumor region T2, inferior pole. The receptors stem from a woman in her fifties or sixties with primary liver carcinoma and hepatitis B virus infection.

The chain couples TRBV29-1 to TRBJ2-7; D may be TRBD1 (6 bases). V lost 5 bases, J lost 12 bases, and 26 bases lay in between. CDR1 SQVTM and CDR2 ANQGSEA come from the germline V gene. The CDR3 sequence is 14 residues long. The CDR3 coding sequence is TGCAGCGTTACCGAGACAGGTAGCTCCTACGAACCGTACTTC. It yields the protein CSVTETGSSYEPYF.

Note on this clonotype: This may stem from a read error, because a much larger clone lies one nucleotide away. J is TRBJ1-6 and V is TRBV6-6, with D perhaps matching TRBD1 (5 bases). The V gene's germline CDR1 is MNHNY and CDR2 SVGAGI (reference sequence). The CDR3 covers 14 residues. The CDR3 spells CATSYSYGGSPLHF. In nucleotides, the CDR3 is TGTGCCACCAGTTACTCGTATGGGGGATCACCCCTTCACTTT.

The sample holds many counts of this clonotype. The J gene is TRBJ2-3, the V gene TRBV28; the match to TRBD2 covers 7 bases. The germline V gene has CDR1 MDHEN and CDR2 SYDVKM. Unmatched junction bases numbered 12, after V lost 8 bases and J lost 4 bases. CDR3 length: 15 residues. In DNA form, the CDR3 reads TGTGCCAGCCTAAAGAGCGGGACGGGCTCAGATACGCAGTATTTT. Translated: CASLKSGTGSDTQYF.

The chain combines TRBV4-1 with TRBJ2-5; D possibly corresponds to TRBD2 (6 bases). In germline, CDR1 is MGHRA, CDR2 YSYEKL. Trimming took off 10 bases at V and 5 bases at J, with 23 bases between the two ends. The length of the CDR3 is 15 residues. The DNA of the CDR3 is TGCGCCAACTGCCCCCGCGGGGTGGATATGGAGACCCAGTACTTC. Protein sequence: CANCPRGVDMETQYF.

The chain recombines TRBV11-2 with TRBJ2-3; the D call may be TRBD1 or TRBD2 (7 bases each). V lost 5 bases, J lost 15 bases, and 27 bases lay in between. Germline CDR1 SGHAT, CDR2 FQNNGV. This CDR3 has 15 residues. CDR3 amino acids: CASSPGLGGPDTHYF. The CDR3 bases are TGTGCCAGCAGCCCTGGACTAGGGGGCCCAGATACACATTATTTT.

In regard to this clonotype: At one end, the junction sequence differs from germline, possibly due to a read error. This rearrangement joins TRBV29-1 to TRBJ1-1, with 8 nucleotides matching TRBD1. The germline CDR1 and CDR2 sequences are SQVTM and ANQGSEA. The CDR3 runs to 13 residues. CDR3 residues: CSIKQGDDTEAFF. The CDR3 region has the DNA TGCAGCATCAAACAGGGGGACGACACTGAGGCTTTCTTT.

This clonotype was observed once. At one end the junction does not follow the germline gene, possibly because of a read error. The chain employs TRBV12-3 or TRBV12-4 and TRBJ2-6; TRBD2 is a possible D gene (5 bases). The CDR3 has 15 amino acids. The DNA of the CDR3 is TGTGCCTGCAGTTTGTCGGGGTTTGAGGCCAACGTCCTGACTTTC. Encoded protein: CACSLSGFEANVLTF.

With regard to this clonotype: It is likely a read error, because the conserved phenylalanine at the end of the CDR3 is missing. This chain uses TRBV11-2 with TRBJ2-3; possible D gene TRBD2, 5 bases. The germline V and J ends were trimmed by 1 base and 5 bases, with 28 bases remaining between them. This CDR3 is 20 amino acids long. The V gene's germline CDR1 is SGHAT and CDR2 FQNNGV. CDR3 nucleotide sequence: TGTGCCAGCAGCTTAGCTCTAAGTGGGTTAGTGGGAGAAGGGATAGATACGCAGTATTCT. Amino acid sequence: CASSLALSGLVGEGIDTQYS.

This clonotype was observed once. A much larger clone differs from this one at a single base, so this may be a read error. V and J are TRBV28 and TRBJ2-1, with 7 bases lining up with TRBD2. The V segment lost 3 bases and the J segment 6 bases; nucleotides outside the gene matches: 5. Germline V gene lookup returns CDR1 MDHEN and CDR2 SYDVKM. This CDR3 contains 14 residues. The CDR3 DNA reads TGTGCCAGCAGTTTCCCCGGGACTATCAATGAGCAGTTCTTC. Encoded protein: CASSFPGTINEQFF.

The chain is built from TRBV29-1 and TRBJ2-1, with TRBD2 matching 10 bases. The CDR3 consists of 14 residues. CDR1 is SQVTM and CDR2 is ANQGSEA in the germline V gene. The CDR3 loop is CNAESGTSDNEQFF. The CDR3 DNA sequence: TGCAACGCCGAATCAGGGACTAGCGACAATGAGCAGTTCTTC.

Many counts were recorded for this clonotype. The J gene is TRBJ2-7, the V gene TRBV5-4; possibly TRBD1 for D (9 bases). CDR1 and CDR2 (germline): SGHNT, YYREEE (reference sequence). The CDR3 extends over 16 amino acids. V was shortened by 3 bases and J by 3 bases, with 19 bases between the two germline ends. The CDR3: CASSYGGGQGVYEQYF. The CDR3 DNA is TGTGCCAGCAGCTACGGGGGGGGACAGGGAGTCTACGAGCAGTACTTC.

This clonotype was counted between two and nine times. This may be a read error, as it is one base from a much larger clone. V and J are TRBV28 and TRBJ2-7, with D maybe TRBD2 (5 bases). Germline V gene sequence: CDR1 MDHEN, CDR2 SYDVKM. CDR3 size: 13 residues. The CDR3 spells CASSLFSAHEEYF. In nucleotides, the CDR3 is TGTGCCAGCAGTTTATTTAGCGCCCACGAGGAGTACTTC.

Worth noting for this clonotype: Germline is not matched at one junction end, which may reflect a read error. V usage is TRBV29-1 and J usage is TRBJ2-3, with D tentatively TRBD1 or TRBD2 (5 bases each). Germline CDR1 is SQVTM and CDR2 is ANQGSEA. The length of the CDR3 is 14 residues. CDR3 protein: CSAGFRQRTDAHYF. CDR3 coding DNA: TGCAGCGCGGGGTTCCGACAGCGCACAGATGCGCACTATTTT.

This clonotype was detected once. One end of the junction fails to match germline, which may point to a read error. CDR3 residues: CASNHAGLAETYDEQFF. The CDR3 DNA follows: TGCGCCAGCAACCATGCAGGACTAGCGGAAACCTACGATGAGCAGTTCTTC. The V and J genes are TRBV4-1 and TRBJ2-1; TRBD2 matches 10 bases. This CDR3 is 17 amino acids long. Germline assignment: CDR1 MGHRA and CDR2 YSYEKL.

This clonotype was counted a few times. This sequence may be a read error, since a much larger clone differs from it by one base. The J gene is TRBJ2-5, the V gene TRBV10-1, with 11 bases aligning to TRBD2. The germline CDR1 and CDR2 sequences are WNHNN and SYGVQD (reference sequence). The CDR3 runs to 15 residues. Losses at the gene ends were 7 bases for V and 4 bases for J; bases not matched to a gene: 8. Here the CDR3 reads CASIGTSGGAETQYF. The DNA for the CDR3 is TGCGCCAGCATTGGGACTAGCGGAGGGGCAGAGACCCAGTACTTC.

In regard to this clonotype: The CDR3 carries no conserved terminal phenylalanine or tryptophan, so it likely arises from a read error. This chain connects TRBV10-3 to TRBJ1-5, with a weak D call TRBD1 (6 bases). Germline V CDR1 and CDR2: ENHRY, SYGVKD. This CDR3 spans 17 amino acids. CDR3 sequence (DNA): TGTACCATCAGTGACCCCAAGGGGGGGATTCAAAATCAGCCCCAGCATATT. It is translated as CTISDPKGGIQNQPQHI.

Details on this clonotype: The junction shows a germline mismatch at one end, possibly a read error. The chain couples TRBV10-1 to TRBJ1-1; 8 bases map to TRBD1. From germline, CDR1 is WNHNN and CDR2 SYGVQD (reference sequence). The CDR3 spans 15 residues. The CDR3 sequence: CTSSATGARNAEAFF. DNA for the CDR3: TGCACCAGCAGTGCGACAGGGGCGCGGAACGCTGAAGCTTTCTTT.

This sequence joins TRBV5-8 and TRBJ1-5; D not resolved. Germline loops: CDR1 SGHTS, CDR2 YDEGEE. The CDR3 contains 18 residues. V lost 6 bases and J lost 14, with 36 bases in between. The CDR3 reads CASIPWVAGYNSNHPKHF. CDR3 DNA: TGTGCCAGCATCCCCTGGGTGGCAGGTTATAATAGCAATCATCCCAAGCATTTT.